These T cell receptor beta chains were read from a single sample in a study of neurological immune-mediated disorders. One entry per CDR3 protein results from TCRdb running MiXCR on the 5' RACE reads. The table lists 100,000 or so distinct CDR3 sequences, around 3.4% of them singletons. The sequencing input was PBMCs. The receptors here all came from a young woman with multiple sclerosis. Both conserved end residues are trimmed from each CDR3.

ASSQETTVASHGYEQY,TRBJ2-7,TRBV3-1
ASSTEVYGNQPQH,TRBJ1-5,TRBV5-1
SARLPGGYEQY,TRBJ2-7,TRBV20-1
ASSYPGHLNTGELF,TRBJ2-2,TRBV6-2/TRBV6-3
ASSLEGILRNTEAF,TRBJ1-1,TRBV5-1
SARWIGQGEAF,TRBJ1-1,TRBV20-1
ASKEGNQPQH,TRBJ1-5,TRBV27
SARPAGLYEQY,TRBJ2-7,TRBV20-1
ASSWGSRDLRTGELF,TRBJ2-2,TRBV5-6
ASSVEAGLAETQY,TRBJ2-5,TRBV9
ASSLGWTDTQY,TRBJ2-3,TRBV7-2
ASSPGNTIY,TRBJ1-3,TRBV7-2
ASSTRQGVGEQY,TRBJ2-7,TRBV27
ASTSGFAGELF,TRBJ2-2,TRBV9
ASSLEGGPGNEQF,TRBJ2-1,TRBV5-1
ASSLEQGGNTGELF,TRBJ2-2,TRBV5-5
ASSDGASGSYNEQF,TRBJ2-1,TRBV25-1
ASSPGTGVYNEQF,TRBJ2-1,TRBV6-5
ASSFADREGTEAF,TRBJ1-1,TRBV5-1
ASMFTPSTDTQY,TRBJ2-3,TRBV11-2
SATDSGGLGGANVLT,TRBJ2-6,TRBV20-1
ASSLGWETPRELF,TRBJ1-4,TRBV5-5
ASSLAGLYNEQF,TRBJ2-1,TRBV5-1
ASSFLSGVTEAF,TRBJ1-1,TRBV11-1
ASSLSPRYEQF,TRBJ2-1,TRBV2
ASSPPAGQGVGQPQH,TRBJ1-5,TRBV21-1
ASSVVGENIQY,TRBJ2-4,TRBV9